This T cell receptor beta chain was sequenced during a study of CD4 T cells in relation to SARS-CoV-2 and coronaviruses. Study-wide background: After roughly ten days of antigen culture, PBMC TCR beta CDR3s were sequenced. Patient ages ranged from roughly 21 to 80, median 38.

The CDR3 consists of 12 residues. V lost 5 bases and J lost 7, with 9 bases in between. Germline V CDR1 and CDR2: MGHDK, SYGVNS. The count of this clone is one. Its cognate antigen is unknown. 80,000 to 100,000 naive or memory CD4+ cells were cultured with CEF peptides for more than nine days. TCRdb's table, derived via immunoSEQ multiplex PCR, lists solely in-frame clones and lacks some. The data show 35,000 to 45,000 clones, over 75% seen once. The rearrangement links TRBV25-1 to TRBJ1-5, with D unclear. The sequence was obtained from an adult with COVID-19. Sequenced material: naive CD4+ T cells from PBMCs, cultured in vitro. Described subset: naive CD4+ T cells isolated by negative enrichment. CDR3 sequence (DNA): TGTGCCAGCAGTAGAGGGAGCCAGCCCCAGCATTTT. Amino acid sequence: CASSRGSQPQHF. The full variable domain, with the rest looked up from reference TRBV25-1 and TRBJ1-5, is EADIYQTPRYLVIGTGKKITLECSQTMGHDKMYWYQQDPGMELHLIHYSYGVNSTEKGDLSSESTVSRIRTEHFPLTLESARPSHTSQYLCASSRGSQPQHFGDGTRLSIL.